This TCR beta chain derives from a study of OX40 agonist ivuxolimab in advanced cancers. As for the study more broadly: Ivuxolimab was a fully human IgG2 agonistic monoclonal antibody targeting the costimulatory receptor OX40 (CD134). Prior anti-PD-1, anti-PD-L1 or anti-CTLA-4 therapy was permitted, and 40% to 50% of dose-escalation patients had received checkpoint inhibitors. Three dose-escalation patients achieved partial responses, one with hepatocellular carcinoma and two with cutaneous melanoma. The purpose of peripheral TCRbeta sequencing was to test whether ivuxolimab changed TCR sequence diversity and led to clonal T-cell expansion. Of the roughly 52 dose-escalation patients, hepatocellular carcinoma was present in roughly 19, melanoma in approximately 15, renal cell carcinoma in 9 and head and neck cancer in 9. The paper covers the monotherapy dose-escalation part of the phase I ivuxolimab trial, which included N of about 50 patients. A male proportion of roughly 85% and a mean age of around 60 years, ranging from roughly 23 to 80, were recorded for the dose-escalation cohort. Intravenous ivuxolimab was administered to patients every 2 weeks at six dose levels: 0.01, 0.1, 0.3, 1.5, 3 and 10 mg/kg.

Note on this clone: This receptor's antigen is unknown. No much larger clone is present one base from it, and per-base qualities are unavailable.

The investigation overall reported the following: At doses of 0.1 to 3.0 mg/kg, clonal expansion of both CD4+ and CD8+ T cells in blood was seen between baseline and week 6. In the 0.1-3.0 mg/kg groups, partial responders were among the patients with the lowest normalized peripheral clonal expansion, particularly in CD8+ T cells. After ivuxolimab, more expanded clones were found on average in CD8+ T cells than in CD4+ T cells. Low levels of normalized T-cell clonal expansion were also seen in some nonresponding patients. Antigen specificity was not determined for the clonally expanded peripheral T cells.

The trial excluded patients who had a history of autoimmune disease or who were on systemic immunosuppression. Peripheral blood for TCR sequencing was collected from all dose cohorts at baseline, on cycle 4 day 1, and on cycle 7 day 1. Samples came from an open-label, multicenter, first-in-human phase I dose-escalation trial of ivuxolimab. Adults with locally advanced or metastatic head and neck squamous cell, hepatocellular, melanoma or renal cell carcinoma were enrolled in the trial. Before TCR sequencing, CD4+ and CD8+ T cells were separately sorted from peripheral blood. From the germline V gene (reference sequence), CDR1 is SGHNT and CDR2 is YYREEE. Trimming costs V 4 bases and J 7 bases, and their ends lie 14 bases apart. From cysteine to phenylalanine, the CDR3 is 14 amino acids long. Of all the DNA, just the CDR3 is kept, 42 bases in frame from base 1. Genomic DNA was extracted from sorted cells for sequencing of the TCRbeta CDR3 region. The immunoSEQ Assay was used to sequence the TCRbeta CDR3 regions. Drawn from immuneACCESS, this table holds only the in-frame rearrangements with V and J called that TCRdb kept. Clones are partly lost; checked studies trace under half to an unresolved V gene and leave the rest unexplained. For this sample the table gives 85,000 to 95,000 clones, of which more than 85% were detected only once. The ten largest clones capture 2.6% of the sample.

This chain joins TRBV5-4 to TRBJ2-2; tentative D gene TRBD2, with 5 bases matching. The receptor was derived from an adult with an advanced solid tumor such as melanoma, head and neck, liver or kidney cancer. Sequenced material: CD4+ or CD8+ T cells sorted from blood, taken in a trial of the OX40 agonist ivuxolimab. Here the CDR3 is given as CASSAELGIGELFF. The base sequence is TGTGCCAGCAGCGCCGAACTAGGTATCGGGGAGCTGTTTTTT.